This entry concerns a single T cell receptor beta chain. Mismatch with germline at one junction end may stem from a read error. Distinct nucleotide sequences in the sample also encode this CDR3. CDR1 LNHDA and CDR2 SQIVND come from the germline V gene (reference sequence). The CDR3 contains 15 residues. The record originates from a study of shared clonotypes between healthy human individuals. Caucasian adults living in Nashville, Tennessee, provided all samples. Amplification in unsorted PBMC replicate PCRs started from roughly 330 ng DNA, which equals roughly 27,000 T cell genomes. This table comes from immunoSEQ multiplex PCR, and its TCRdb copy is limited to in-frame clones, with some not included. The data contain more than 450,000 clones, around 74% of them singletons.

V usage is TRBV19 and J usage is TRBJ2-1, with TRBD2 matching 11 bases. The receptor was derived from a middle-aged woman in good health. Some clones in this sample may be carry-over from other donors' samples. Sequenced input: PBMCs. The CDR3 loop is CASSIGTSGYNEQFF. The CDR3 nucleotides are TGTGCCAGCAGTATTGGGACTAGCGGCTACAATGAGCAGTTCTTC.